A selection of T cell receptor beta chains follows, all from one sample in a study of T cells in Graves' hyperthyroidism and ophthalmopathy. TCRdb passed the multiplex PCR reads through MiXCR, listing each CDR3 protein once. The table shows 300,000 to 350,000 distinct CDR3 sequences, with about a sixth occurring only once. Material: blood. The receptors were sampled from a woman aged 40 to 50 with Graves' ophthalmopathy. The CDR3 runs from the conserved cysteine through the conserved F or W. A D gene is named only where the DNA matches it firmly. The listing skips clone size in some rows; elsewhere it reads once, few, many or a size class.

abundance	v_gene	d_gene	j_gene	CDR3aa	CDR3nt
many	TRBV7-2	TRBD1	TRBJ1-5	CASSPDRGNQPQHF	TGTGCCAGCAGCCCAGACAGGGGCAATCAGCCCCAGCATTTT
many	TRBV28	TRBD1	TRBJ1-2	CASSLWTGGSYGYTF	TGTGCCAGCAGTTTATGGACAGGGGGGAGCTATGGCTACACCTTC
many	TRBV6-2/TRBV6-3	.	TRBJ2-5	CASSSPFRQSSKETQYF	TGTGCCAGCAGTTCCCCTTTTCGGCAGTCGTCGAAAGAGACCCAGTACTTC
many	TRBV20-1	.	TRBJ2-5	CRVKTQYF	TGCAGGGTTAAGACCCAGTACTTC
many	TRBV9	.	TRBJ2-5	CASSVRDFPYQETQYF	TGTGCCAGCAGCGTCCGAGATTTCCCGTACCAAGAGACCCAGTACTTC
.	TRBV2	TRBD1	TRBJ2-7	CASSISGQGASEQYF	TGTGCCAGCAGTATCTCGGGACAGGGGGCATCTGAGCAGTACTTC
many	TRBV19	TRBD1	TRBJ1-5	CASSTGRTGSNQPQHF	TGTGCCAGTAGTACCGGCCGGACAGGGAGCAATCAGCCCCAGCATTTT
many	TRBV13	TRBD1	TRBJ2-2	CASSGAGGLDTGELFF	TGTGCCAGCAGCGGCGCAGGGGGCTTGGACACCGGGGAGCTGTTTTTT
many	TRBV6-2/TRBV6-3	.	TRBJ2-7	CASSYSRVTYEQYF	TGTGCCAGCAGTTACTCGAGGGTGACCTACGAGCAGTACTTC
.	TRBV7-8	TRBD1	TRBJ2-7	CASSLGSPGQGSSYEQYF	TGTGCCAGCAGCTTAGGGTCTCCGGGACAGGGGTCGTCTTACGAGCAGTACTTC
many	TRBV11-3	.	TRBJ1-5	CASSLVLTLSNQPQHF	TGTGCCAGCAGCTTAGTTTTGACACTTAGCAATCAGCCCCAGCATTTT
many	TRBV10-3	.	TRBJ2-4	CAISEFSRRDGGIQYF	TGTGCCATCAGTGAGTTTTCAAGAAGGGACGGCGGGATTCAGTACTTC
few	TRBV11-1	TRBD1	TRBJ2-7	CASSFPRDRAQGSSYEQYF	TGTGCCAGCAGCTTCCCCCGGGACAGGGCCCAGGGATCCTCCTACGAGCAGTACTTC
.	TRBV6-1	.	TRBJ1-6	CASSTGRDSPLHF	TGTGCCAGCAGTACAGGGCGGGATTCACCCCTCCACTTT
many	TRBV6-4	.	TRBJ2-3	CASIVPYPTDTQYF	TGTGCCAGCATTGTTCCCTACCCCACAGATACGCAGTATTTT
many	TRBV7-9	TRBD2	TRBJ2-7	CASSFGRLAPAEQYF	TGTGCCAGCAGCTTTGGACGACTAGCACCGGCCGAGCAGTACTTC
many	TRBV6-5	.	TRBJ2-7	CASSPGADSAYEQYF	TGTGCCAGCTCCCCGGGGGCGGATTCAGCCTACGAGCAGTACTTC
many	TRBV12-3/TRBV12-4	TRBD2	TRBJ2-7	CASRTGTSVSYEQYF	TGTGCCAGCAGAACCGGGACTAGCGTCTCCTACGAGCAGTACTTC
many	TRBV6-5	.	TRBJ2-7	CASSYGEVEQYF	TGTGCCAGCAGTTACGGGGAGGTAGAGCAGTACTTC
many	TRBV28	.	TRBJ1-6	CASSLQGRDSPLHF	TGTGCCAGCAGTTTGCAGGGGCGGGATTCACCCCTCCACTTT
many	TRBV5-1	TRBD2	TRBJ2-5	CASSLAGGGTQETQYF	TGCGCCAGCAGCTTGGCTGGCGGGGGGACCCAAGAGACCCAGTACTTC
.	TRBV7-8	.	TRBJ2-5	CASSPTPVQLAKTQYF	TGTGCCAGCAGCCCCACGCCGGTGCAGTTAGCGAAGACCCAGTACTTC